What follows are 10 T cell receptor beta chains derived from one specimen sequenced in a study of breast tumors, draining lymph nodes, adjacent tissues. TCRdb itself ran the multiplex PCR reads through MiXCR, one entry per CDR3 protein. The table lists approximately 37,000 distinct CDR3 sequences, roughly 36% of them singletons, with approximately 11% in the top ten. The material sequenced was breast tumor tissue. The source is a female donor with breast cancer. Some clones in this sample may be carry-over from other donors' samples.

This clonotype was seen at least ten times. V gene TRBV7-2 combines with J gene TRBJ1-2, with no clear D. There are 12 residues in the CDR3. V was shortened by 5 bases and J by 4 bases, with 8 bases between the two germline ends. Germline V CDR1 and CDR2: SGHTA, FQGNSA. DNA for the CDR3: TGTGCCAGCAGCGGGGTGGCCTATGGCTACACCTTC. As protein: CASSGVAYGYTF.

This clonotype was found many times. The rearrangement links TRBV2 to TRBJ2-1, with 11 nucleotides matching TRBD1. From germline, CDR1 is SNHLY and CDR2 FYNNEI. Unmatched junction bases numbered 9, after V lost 2 bases and J lost 6 bases. The CDR3 has 17 amino acids. Written as DNA, the CDR3 is TGTGCCAGCAGTGAACCCCTTGGGGGGACAGGGGGCAATGAGCAGTTCTTC. As protein: CASSEPLGGTGGNEQFF. Full variable domain (remainder filled in from reference TRBV2 and TRBJ2-1): EPEVTQTPSHQVTQMGQEVILRCVPISNHLYFYWYRQILGQKVEFLVSFYNNEISEKSEIFDDQFSVERPDGSNFTLKIRSTKLEDSAMYFCASSEPLGGTGGNEQFFGPGTRLTVL.

At least ten counts were recorded for this clonotype. The chain uses TRBV2 and TRBJ1-2; TRBD1 might be the D (5 bases). V lost 10 bases and J lost 8, with 20 bases in between. The CDR3 contains 13 residues. CDR1 is SNHLY and CDR2 is FYNNEI in the germline V gene. CDR3 region: CATQGTGAIGYTF. CDR3 coding DNA: TGTGCCACCCAGGGAACAGGCGCGATCGGCTACACCTTC.

This clonotype was seen many times. The genes are TRBV24-1 and TRBJ2-1, with TRBD1 identical over 9 bases. The germline V gene encodes CDR1 KGHDR and CDR2 SFDVKD. The CDR3 consists of 16 residues. Trimming cost V 5 bases and J 9 bases; bases outside gene matches: 13. CDR3 nucleotide sequence: TGTGCCACCAGTGCCCCGGACAGGGGAGGAGCAGGTGAGCAGTTCTTC. Encoded protein: CATSAPDRGGAGEQFF.

In this sample, this clonotype turned up a few times. CDR3 coding DNA: TGTGCCAGCAGTTACTCGCCGGCCCCAGGTCAGCCCCAGCATTTT. Its protein product is CASSYSPAPGQPQHF. V is TRBV6-5 and J is TRBJ1-5; D remains ambiguous. The germline V gene has CDR1 MNHEY and CDR2 SVGAGI. CDR3 length: 15 amino acids. Trimming took 0 bases from V and 6 from J, leaving 12 bases between them.

A remark on this clonotype: Given a much more abundant clone one base away, this may be a read error. The V gene is TRBV19, the J gene TRBJ2-5; 8 nucleotides agree with TRBD1. This CDR3 is built from 14 residues. Germline CDR1 is LNHDA and CDR2 is SQIVND (reference sequence). In DNA form, the CDR3 reads TGTGCCAGTAGTAAAACAGGGGGTCTTGAGACCCAGCACTTC. This encodes CASSKTGGLETQHF. The entire variable domain, with the rest obtained from reference TRBV19 and TRBJ2-5, is as follows: DGGITQSPKYLFRKEGQNVTLSCEQNLNHDAMYWYRQDPGQGLRLIYYSQIVNDFQKGDIAEGYSVSREKKESFPLTVTSAQKNPTAFYLCASSKTGGLETQHFGPGTRLLVL.

Ten or more counts support this clonotype. The chain is built from TRBV5-8 and TRBJ2-5, with D possibly matching TRBD1 (5 bases). This CDR3 has 13 amino acids. V lost 5 bases to trimming and J lost 3 bases, with 11 bases between them. CDR1 and CDR2 from the germline V gene are SGHTS and YDEGEE. Here the CDR3 reads CASSPQGEETQYF. The CDR3 region has the DNA TGTGCCAGCAGTCCGCAGGGCGAAGAGACCCAGTACTTC.

This clonotype was counted at least ten times. This rearrangement joins TRBV6-1 to TRBJ2-7; 7 positions match TRBD1. The germline CDR1 and CDR2 sequences are MNHNS and SASEGT. This CDR3 has 14 amino acids. Trimming removed 4 bases from V and 3 bases from J; junction bases left unmatched: 6. In DNA, the CDR3 is TGTGCCAGCAGTGCCACGGACAGGTACTACGAGCAGTACTTC. As protein: CASSATDRYYEQYF.

This clonotype has at least ten counts. V and J are TRBV18 and TRBJ2-7, with TRBD1 as a possible D gene (5 bases). V lost 6 bases and J 3 bases, leaving 12 bases between the germline ends. CDR1 and CDR2 (germline): KGHSH, LQKENI. There are 13 residues in the CDR3. The CDR3 region has the DNA TGTGCCAGCTCCCCGAGAAGGGGCTACGAGCAGTACTTC. This translates into CASSPRRGYEQYF.

This clonotype was seen at least ten times. The V call is TRBV20-1, the J call TRBJ1-2, with a weak D call TRBD1 (6 bases). The CDR3 length is 14 residues. The V end was cut by 2 bases, the J end by 1 base, with 11 bases between. Germline V gene sequence: CDR1 DFQATT, CDR2 SNEGSKA (reference sequence). Written as DNA, the CDR3 is TGCAGTGCTAGACGTGACAGGAATAACTATGGCTACACCTTC. Protein: CSARRDRNNYGYTF.